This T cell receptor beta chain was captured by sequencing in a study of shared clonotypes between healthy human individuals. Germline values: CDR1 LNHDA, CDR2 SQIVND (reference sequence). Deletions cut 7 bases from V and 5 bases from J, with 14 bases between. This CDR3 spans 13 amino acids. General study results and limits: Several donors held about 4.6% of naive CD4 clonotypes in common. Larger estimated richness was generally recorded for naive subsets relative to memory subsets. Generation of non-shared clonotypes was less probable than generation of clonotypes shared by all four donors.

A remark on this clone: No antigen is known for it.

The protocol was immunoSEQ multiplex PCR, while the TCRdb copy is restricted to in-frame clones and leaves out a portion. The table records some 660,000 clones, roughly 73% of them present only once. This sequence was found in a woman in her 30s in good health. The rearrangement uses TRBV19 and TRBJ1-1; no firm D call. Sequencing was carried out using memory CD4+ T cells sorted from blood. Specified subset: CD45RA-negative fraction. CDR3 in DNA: TGTGCCAGTATTAATACGGGAGGGACTGAAGCTTTCTTT. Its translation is CASINTGGTEAFF.